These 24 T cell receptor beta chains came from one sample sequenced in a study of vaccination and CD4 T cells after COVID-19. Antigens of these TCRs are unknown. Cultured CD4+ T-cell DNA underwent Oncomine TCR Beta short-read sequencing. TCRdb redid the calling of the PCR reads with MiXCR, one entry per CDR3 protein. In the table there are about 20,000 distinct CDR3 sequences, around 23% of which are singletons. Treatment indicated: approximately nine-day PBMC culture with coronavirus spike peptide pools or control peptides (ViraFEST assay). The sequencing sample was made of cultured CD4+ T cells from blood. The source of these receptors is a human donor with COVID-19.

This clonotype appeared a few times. The CDR3 DNA sequence: TGTGCCAGCAGCATACAGGGAGGTTTCTATGGCTACACCTTC. Its protein product is CASSIQGGFYGYTF. The chain uses TRBV6-1 and TRBJ1-2; weak D call: TRBD1 (6 bases). The CDR3 spans 14 residues. V lost 6 bases, J lost 4 bases, and 15 bases lay in between. Germline V gives CDR1 MNHNS, CDR2 SASEGT.

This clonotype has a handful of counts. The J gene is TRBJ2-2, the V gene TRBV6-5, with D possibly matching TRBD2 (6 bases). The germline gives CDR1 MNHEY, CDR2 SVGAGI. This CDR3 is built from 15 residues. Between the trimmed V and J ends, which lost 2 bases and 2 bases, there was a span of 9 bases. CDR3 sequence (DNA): TGTGCCAGCAGTTACCTGACTAGAAACACCGGGGAGCTGTTTTTT. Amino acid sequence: CASSYLTRNTGELFF.

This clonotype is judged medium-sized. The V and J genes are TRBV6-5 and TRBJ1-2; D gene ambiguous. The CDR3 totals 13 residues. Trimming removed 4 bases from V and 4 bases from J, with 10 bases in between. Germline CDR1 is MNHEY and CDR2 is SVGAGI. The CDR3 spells CASSSVFTYGYTF. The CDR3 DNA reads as TGTGCCAGCAGTTCCGTGTTCACCTATGGCTACACCTTC.

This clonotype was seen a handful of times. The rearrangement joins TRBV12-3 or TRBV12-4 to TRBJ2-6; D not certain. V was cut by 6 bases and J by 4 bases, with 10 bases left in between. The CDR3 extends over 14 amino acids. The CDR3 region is CASRQSSGANVLTF. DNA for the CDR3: TGTGCCAGCAGGCAGAGCTCCGGGGCCAACGTCCTGACTTTC.

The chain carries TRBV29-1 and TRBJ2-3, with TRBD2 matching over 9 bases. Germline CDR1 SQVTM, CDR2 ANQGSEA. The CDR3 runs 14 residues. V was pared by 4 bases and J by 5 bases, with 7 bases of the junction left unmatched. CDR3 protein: CSVGGGAAGDTQYF. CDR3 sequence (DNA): TGCAGCGTTGGCGGGGGGGCAGCCGGAGATACGCAGTATTTT.

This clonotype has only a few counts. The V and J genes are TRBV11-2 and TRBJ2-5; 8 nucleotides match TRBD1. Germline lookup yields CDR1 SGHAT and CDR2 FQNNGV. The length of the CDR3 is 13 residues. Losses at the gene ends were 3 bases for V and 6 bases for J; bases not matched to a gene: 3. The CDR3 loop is CASSFGQGKTQYF. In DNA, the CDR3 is TGTGCCAGCAGCTTCGGACAGGGAAAGACCCAGTACTTC.

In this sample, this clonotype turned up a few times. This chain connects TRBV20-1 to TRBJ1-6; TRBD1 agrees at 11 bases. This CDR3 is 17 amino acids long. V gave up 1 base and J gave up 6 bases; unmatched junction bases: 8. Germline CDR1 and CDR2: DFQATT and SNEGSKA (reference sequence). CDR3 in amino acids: CSARATGTGGFNSPLHF. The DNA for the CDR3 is TGCAGTGCTAGAGCCACGGGGACAGGGGGTTTTAATTCACCCCTCCACTTT.

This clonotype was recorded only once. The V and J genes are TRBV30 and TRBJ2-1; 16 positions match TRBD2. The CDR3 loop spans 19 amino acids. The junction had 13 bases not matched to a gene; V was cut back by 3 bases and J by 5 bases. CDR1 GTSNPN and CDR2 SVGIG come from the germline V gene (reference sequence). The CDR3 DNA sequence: TGTGCCTGGAGCCCACCGGGACTAGCGGGGGGGCCTCTAAACAATGAGCAGTTCTTC. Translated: CAWSPPGLAGGPLNNEQFF.

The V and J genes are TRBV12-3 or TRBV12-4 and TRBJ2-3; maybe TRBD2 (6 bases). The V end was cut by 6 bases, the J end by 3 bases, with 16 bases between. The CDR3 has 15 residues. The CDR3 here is CASRPGGLGTDTQYF. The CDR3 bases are TGTGCCAGCAGACCTGGAGGGCTGGGGACAGATACGCAGTATTTT.

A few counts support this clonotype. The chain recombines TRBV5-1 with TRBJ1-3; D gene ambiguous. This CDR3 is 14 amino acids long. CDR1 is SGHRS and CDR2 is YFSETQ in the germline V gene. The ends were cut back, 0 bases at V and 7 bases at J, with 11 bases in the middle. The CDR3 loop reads CASSLEGMGNTIYF. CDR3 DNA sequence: TGCGCCAGCAGCTTGGAAGGGATGGGCAACACCATATATTTT.

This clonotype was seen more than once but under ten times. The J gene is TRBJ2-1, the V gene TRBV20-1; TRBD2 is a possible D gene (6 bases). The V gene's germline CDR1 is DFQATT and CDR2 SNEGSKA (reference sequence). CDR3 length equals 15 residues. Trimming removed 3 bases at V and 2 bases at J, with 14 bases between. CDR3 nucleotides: TGCAGTGCTAGTGTGACCGGGACTCCCTACAATGAGCAGTTCTTC. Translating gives CSASVTGTPYNEQFF.

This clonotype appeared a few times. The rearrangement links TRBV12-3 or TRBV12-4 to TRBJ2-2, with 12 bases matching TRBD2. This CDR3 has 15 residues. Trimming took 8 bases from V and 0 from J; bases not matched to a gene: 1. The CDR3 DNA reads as TGTGCCAGCGGACTAGCGGGGTCGAACACCGGGGAGCTGTTTTTT. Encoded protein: CASGLAGSNTGELFF.

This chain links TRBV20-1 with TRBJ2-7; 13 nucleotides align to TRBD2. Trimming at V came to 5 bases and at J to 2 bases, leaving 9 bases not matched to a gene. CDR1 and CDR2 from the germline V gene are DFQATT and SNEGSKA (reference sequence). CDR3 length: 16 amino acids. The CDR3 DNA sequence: TGCAGTGCTGCCCCGGGACTAGCGGGGAGAGCCTACGAGCAGTACTTC. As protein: CSAAPGLAGRAYEQYF.

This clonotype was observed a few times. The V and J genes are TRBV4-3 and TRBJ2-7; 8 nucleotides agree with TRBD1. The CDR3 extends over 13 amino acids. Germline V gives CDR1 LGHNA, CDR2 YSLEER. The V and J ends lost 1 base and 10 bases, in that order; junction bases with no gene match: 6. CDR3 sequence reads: CASSQGTGIGQYF. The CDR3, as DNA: TGCGCCAGCAGCCAAGGGACAGGGATAGGCCAGTACTTC.

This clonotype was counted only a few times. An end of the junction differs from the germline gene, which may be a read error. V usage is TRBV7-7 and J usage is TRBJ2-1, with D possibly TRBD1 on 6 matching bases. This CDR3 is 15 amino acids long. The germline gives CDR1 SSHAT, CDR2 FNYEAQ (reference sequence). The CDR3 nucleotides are TGTGCTAGCAGCTTAGAACAGGGTACTTACAATGAGCAGTTCTTC. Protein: CASSLEQGTYNEQFF.

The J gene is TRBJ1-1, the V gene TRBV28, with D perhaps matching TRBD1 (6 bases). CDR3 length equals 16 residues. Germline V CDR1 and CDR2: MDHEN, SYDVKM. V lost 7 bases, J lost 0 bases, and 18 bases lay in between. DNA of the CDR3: TGTGCCAGCAACCCCCCGGGGGGGCGGGTGAACACTGAAGCTTTCTTT. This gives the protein CASNPPGGRVNTEAFF.

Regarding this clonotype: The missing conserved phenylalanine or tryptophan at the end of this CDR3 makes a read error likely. CDR3 nucleotides: TGTGCCAGCACCCGACAGGGGGGGACTGAAGCTTTCCTT. Its translation: CASTRQGGTEAFL. The genes are TRBV6-1 and TRBJ1-1; TRBD1 agrees at 9 bases. The CDR3 length is 13 residues. V lost 7 bases and J lost 5; bases outside the gene matches: 5. CDR1 and CDR2 (germline): MNHNS, SASEGT.

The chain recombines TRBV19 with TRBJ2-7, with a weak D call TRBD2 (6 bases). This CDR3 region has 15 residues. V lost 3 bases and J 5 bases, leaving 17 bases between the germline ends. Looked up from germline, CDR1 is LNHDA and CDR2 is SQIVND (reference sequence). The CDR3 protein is CASSIRGGVVNEQYF. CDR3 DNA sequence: TGTGCCAGTAGTATTCGCGGAGGGGTCGTCAACGAGCAGTACTTC.

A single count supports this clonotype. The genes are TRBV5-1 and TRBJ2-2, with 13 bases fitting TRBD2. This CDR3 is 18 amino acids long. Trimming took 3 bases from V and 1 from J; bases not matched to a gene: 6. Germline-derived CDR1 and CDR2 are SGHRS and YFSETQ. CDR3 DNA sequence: TGCGCCAGCAGCTCCCGGGGGACTAGCGGGGTGAACACCGGGGAGCTGTTTTTT. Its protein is CASSSRGTSGVNTGELFF.

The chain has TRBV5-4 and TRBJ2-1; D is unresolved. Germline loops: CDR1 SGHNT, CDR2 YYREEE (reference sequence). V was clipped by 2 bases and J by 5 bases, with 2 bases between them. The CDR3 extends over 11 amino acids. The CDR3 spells CASSFNNEQFF. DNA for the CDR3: TGTGCCAGCAGCTTCAACAATGAGCAGTTCTTC. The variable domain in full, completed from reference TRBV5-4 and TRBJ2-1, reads ETGVTQSPTHLIKTRGQQVTLRCSSQSGHNTVSWYQQALGQGPQFIFQYYREEENGRGNFPPRFSGLQFPNYSSELNVNALELDDSALYLCASSFNNEQFFGPGTRLTVL.

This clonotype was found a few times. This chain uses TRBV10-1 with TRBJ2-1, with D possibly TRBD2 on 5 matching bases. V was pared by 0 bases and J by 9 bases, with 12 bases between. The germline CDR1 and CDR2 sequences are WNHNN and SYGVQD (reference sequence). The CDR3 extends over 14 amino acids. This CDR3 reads CASSESLSAGEQFF. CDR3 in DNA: TGCGCCAGCAGTGAGTCGCTCTCCGCGGGTGAGCAGTTCTTC.

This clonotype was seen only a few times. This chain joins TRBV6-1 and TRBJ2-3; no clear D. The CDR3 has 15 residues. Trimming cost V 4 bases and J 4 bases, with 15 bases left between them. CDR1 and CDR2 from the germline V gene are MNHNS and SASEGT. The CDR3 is CASSAISARADTQYF. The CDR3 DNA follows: TGTGCCAGCAGTGCAATAAGCGCGCGCGCAGATACGCAGTATTTT.

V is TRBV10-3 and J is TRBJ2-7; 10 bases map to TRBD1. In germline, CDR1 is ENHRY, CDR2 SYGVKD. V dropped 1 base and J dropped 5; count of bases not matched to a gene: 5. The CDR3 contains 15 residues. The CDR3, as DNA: TGTGCCATCAGTGAGTACCGGGACAGGGGTCACGAGCAGTACTTC. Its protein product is CAISEYRDRGHEQYF.

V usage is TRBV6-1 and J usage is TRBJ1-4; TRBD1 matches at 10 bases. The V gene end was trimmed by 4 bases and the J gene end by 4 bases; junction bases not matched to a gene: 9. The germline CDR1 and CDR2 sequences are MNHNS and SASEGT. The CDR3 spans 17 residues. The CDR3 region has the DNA TGTGCCAGCAGTGGGGACAGGGGAGGATGGGGTAATGAAAAACTGTTTTTT. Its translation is CASSGDRGGWGNEKLFF.